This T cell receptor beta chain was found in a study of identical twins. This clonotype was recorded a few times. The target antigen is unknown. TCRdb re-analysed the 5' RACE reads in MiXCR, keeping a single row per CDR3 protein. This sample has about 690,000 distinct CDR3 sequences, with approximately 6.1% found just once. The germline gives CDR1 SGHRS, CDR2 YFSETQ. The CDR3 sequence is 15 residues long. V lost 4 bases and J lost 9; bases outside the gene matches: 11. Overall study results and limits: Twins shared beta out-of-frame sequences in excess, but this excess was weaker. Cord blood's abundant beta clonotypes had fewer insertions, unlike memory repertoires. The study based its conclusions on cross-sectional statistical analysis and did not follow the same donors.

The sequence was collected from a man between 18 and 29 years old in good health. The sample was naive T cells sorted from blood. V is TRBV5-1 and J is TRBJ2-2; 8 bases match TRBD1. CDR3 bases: TGCGCCAGCAGCGCCTTACAGGGGGGAGACCGGGAGCTGTTTTTT. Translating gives CASSALQGGDRELFF.